Described below is a single TCR beta chain sequence and its context. Amplification yielded TCR beta CDR3 regions, with RNA transcripts as the source. The TCR CDR3 first-round RT-PCR relied on the HTBI primer set. Each CDR3 protein gets one entry after TCRdb re-called the multiplex PCR reads with MiXCR. Counted here are about 270,000 distinct CDR3 sequences, approximately 21% occurring once; the ten biggest clones make up roughly 60%. These data belong to a study of T cells in Graves' hyperthyroidism and ophthalmopathy. Germline assignment: CDR1 MNHNS and CDR2 SASEGT. Between the trimmed V and J ends, which lost 0 bases and 7 bases, there was a span of 16 bases. The CDR3 is made up of 15 amino acids.

The sequencing sample was made of blood. The genes are TRBV6-1 and TRBJ2-7, with D perhaps TRBD1 or TRBD2 (5 bases each). The sequence came from a man aged 30 to 45 with Graves' ophthalmopathy. The chain's CDR3 is CASSEARGSPKEQYF. CDR3 DNA: TGTGCCAGCAGTGAAGCTCGGGGCTCCCCTAAGGAGCAGTACTTC.